Listed below are T cell receptor beta chains from one sample, sequenced in a study of blood T cell repertoires in COVID-19. Generated by immunoSEQ multiplex PCR, the TCRdb table keeps only in-frame clones and is missing some. The sample shows 90,000 or so clones, 89% of them seen only once. Sequences were obtained from peripheral blood. These receptor sequences come from a woman aged 70 to 79 with acute or convalescent COVID-19. The CDR3 runs from the conserved cysteine through the conserved F or W. Each record gives: V gene, J gene, CDR3 protein.

>TRBV7-9|TRBJ1-1
CASREQGGYTEAFF
>TRBV30|TRBJ1-1
CAWRHQDTEAFF
>TRBV13|TRBJ2-7
CASSLLGSGPNKAYEQYF
>TRBV27|TRBJ2-2
CASSLALGSELAGELFF
>TRBV7-2|TRBJ2-1
CASSFSLAGGKEQFF
>TRBV3-1/TRBV3-2|TRBJ1-1
CASSQTQTEAFF
>TRBV2|TRBJ1-6
CASSEDRVENSPLHF
>TRBV7-6|TRBJ2-7
CASSDRQGAYEQYF
>TRBV5-1|TRBJ1-2
CASTLGGYGYTF
>TRBV5-4|TRBJ2-3
CASSRPGQGTDTQYF
>TRBV7-6|TRBJ2-7
CASSSGGTVSYEQYF
>TRBV5-1|TRBJ1-3
CASSLDQYLLPGNTIYF
>TRBV30|TRBJ2-1
CAWRVTGPYNEQFF
>TRBV9|TRBJ1-4
CASSGQQGHNEKLFF
>TRBV24-1|TRBJ1-2
CATSGGAISLSDGYTF
>TRBV19|TRBJ2-5
CASRRGQYQETQYF
>TRBV19|TRBJ2-2
CASSKFSRDRHGELFF
>TRBV5-4|TRBJ2-7
CASSSTTRTGRYEQYF
>TRBV5-1|TRBJ2-2
CASSQSDRDTGELFF
>TRBV28|TRBJ1-2
CASRTGDYGYTF
>TRBV2|TRBJ1-2
CASRASGQGNYGYTF
>TRBV14|TRBJ1-1
CASSLFMNTEAFF
>TRBV12-3/TRBV12-4|TRBJ2-1
CASSKGQRNEQFF
>TRBV1|TRBJ1-1
CTSSQEDRGTEAFF
>TRBV19|TRBJ1-6
CASSAVKGETLHF
>TRBV27|TRBJ1-2
CASSLRGSYGYTF
>TRBV30|TRBJ2-1
CAWSGGGLAYNEQFF
>TRBV6-1|TRBJ1-5
CASSEARTGNQPQHF
>TRBV4-1|TRBJ1-6
CASSQDGPGDNSPLHF
>TRBV5-1|TRBJ1-1
CASSPGQGQAFF
>TRBV10-2|TRBJ1-5
CASSDHRGFSNQPQHF
>TRBV7-9|TRBJ2-7
CASSLARQVSYEQYF
>TRBV10-3|TRBJ2-7
CAIRERERTYEQYF
>TRBV5-1|TRBJ1-1
CASSLNMANTEAFF
>TRBV18|TRBJ1-1
CASSPVLQGSTEAFF
>TRBV5-1|TRBJ2-1
CASSLAGLAGGLNEQFF
>TRBV7-9|TRBJ2-7
CASSDSGGYSYEQYF
>TRBV5-1|TRBJ2-2
CASSWTSGATPGELFF
>TRBV5-1|TRBJ1-4
CASSGQGALNEKLFF
>TRBV3-1/TRBV3-2|TRBJ2-3
CASKPGLADLMTQYF
>TRBV5-4|TRBJ2-1
CASSGGASGYNEQFF
>TRBV13|TRBJ2-2
CASSARIGQAASSTGELFF
>TRBV2|TRBJ1-6
CASSKTRNSPLHF
>TRBV6-5|TRBJ2-3
CASRRAGGTDTQYF
>TRBV29-1|TRBJ2-5
CSVDILGQGKTQYF
>TRBV5-1|TRBJ2-1
CASSWTGEIYNEQFF
>TRBV7-6|TRBJ1-1
CASVKGWGQGITNTEAFF
>TRBV10-1|TRBJ1-5
CASSWGGLDQPQHF
>TRBV19|TRBJ1-5
CASTRSQGNQPQHF
>TRBV6-4|TRBJ1-4
CASSDRGGHNEKLFF
>TRBV6-5|TRBJ2-1
CASSSLQSNEQFF
>TRBV6-7|TRBJ1-5
CASSYDGVSNQPQHF